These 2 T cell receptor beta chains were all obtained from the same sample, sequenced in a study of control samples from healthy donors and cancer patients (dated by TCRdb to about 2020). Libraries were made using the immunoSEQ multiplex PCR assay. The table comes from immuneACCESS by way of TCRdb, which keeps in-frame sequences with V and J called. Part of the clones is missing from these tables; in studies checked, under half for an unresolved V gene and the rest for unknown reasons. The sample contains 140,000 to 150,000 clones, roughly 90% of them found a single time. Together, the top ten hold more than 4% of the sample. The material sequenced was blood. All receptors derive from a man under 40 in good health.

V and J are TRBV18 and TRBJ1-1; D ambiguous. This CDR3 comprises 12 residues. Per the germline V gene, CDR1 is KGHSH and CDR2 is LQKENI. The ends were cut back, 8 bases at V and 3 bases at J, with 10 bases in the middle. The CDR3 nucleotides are TGTGCCAGCGCCGTCACAGACACTGAAGCTTTCTTT. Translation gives CASAVTDTEAFF. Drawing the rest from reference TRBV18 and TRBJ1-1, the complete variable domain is NAGVMQNPRHLVRRRGQEARLRCSPMKGHSHVYWYRQLPEEGLKFMVYLQKENIIDESGMPKERFSAEFPKEGPSILRIQQVVRGDSAAYFCASAVTDTEAFFGQGTRLTVV.

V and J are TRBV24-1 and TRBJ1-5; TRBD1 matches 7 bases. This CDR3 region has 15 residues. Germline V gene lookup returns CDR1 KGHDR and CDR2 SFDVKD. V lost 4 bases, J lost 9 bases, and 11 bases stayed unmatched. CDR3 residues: CATSERQGYPGPQHF. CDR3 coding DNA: TGTGCCACCAGTGAACGACAGGGATATCCAGGGCCCCAGCATTTT.